This T cell receptor beta chain emerged from a study of shared clonotypes between healthy human individuals (TCRdb year 2020). Some background on the complete study: The cohort included a few men and a couple of women between 18 and 49 years of age. To increase sequencing depth and limit assay-specific biases, TCR repertoire library preparation and sequencing were carried out by different laboratories using diverse techniques. For each donor, CD4 naive and CD4 memory were each given three plates, CD8 naive was given two plates, and CD8 memory was given one plate. Each donor's leukapheresis produced roughly between roughly 0.9 and 8.9 billion PBMCs. The study deeply sequenced blood TCR repertoires of roughly five healthy adults to estimate repertoire size and the extent of clonotype sharing between individuals. The research as a whole found: Compared with non-shared clonotypes, clonotypes shared by all four sorted-subset donors had higher generation probabilities. Around 5% of naive CD4, around 4% of naive CD8, approximately 2% of memory CD4, and approximately 0.4% of memory CD8 clonotypes were shared across a few donors. Based on pairwise subsampling, the degree of clonotype sharing among donors was expected to be affected by sequencing depth. Only blood was sampled, and tissue TCR repertoires likely differ from those in blood. Rarefaction of sorted-subset datasets indicated incomplete sequencing despite the large sequencing depth. Naive subsets generally had larger estimated clonotype richness than memory subsets did. The small number of donors limited the genetic and exposure-history diversity represented.

For this clone: This clone's antigen is unknown. No base quality information exists; no much larger clone differs at one position.

Healthy HIV-negative adults with no recently reported acute infections or vaccinations were included as donors. Only Caucasian adults living in Nashville, Tennessee, USA were represented among the donors. CD4+ T cells were enriched by magnetic negative selection, after which naive cells were positively selected on CD45RA and the negative fraction was taken as the memory subset. Blood was collected by leukapheresis, and PBMCs were isolated by Ficoll-Histopaque density gradient centrifugation and then cryopreserved in liquid nitrogen vapor phase. Analytical flow cytometry was used to check the purity and quantity of every magnetically sorted T cell population. Each sorted fraction had its genomic DNA isolated and then quantified by UV absorbance on a Nanodrop 2000c. Using the deep immunoSEQ assay, multiplex PCR amplified TCR CDR3 regions from genomic DNA. Extracted genomic DNA from each cell subset was distributed evenly across all wells of several immunoSEQ 96-well plates, and each plate was treated as a replicate. Each replicate PCR for sorted subsets received roughly 0.2 ug genomic DNA, equal to about 30,000 T cell genomes. Purified libraries were measured with a Qubit 3.0 fluorometer, size-checked on a Bioanalyzer 2100, and measured again with the KAPA Library Quantification kit. Each immunoSEQ 96-well plate was sequenced on its own single-read 150-cycle Illumina NextSeq 550 flow cell. Per the authors' processing: The immunoSEQ output contained only junctional sequences without quality scores, so filtering could not match that applied to full-length reads. Sequences were annotated with PyIR, a Python wrapper for IgBLAST v1.9, and V/J genes and CDR3 were assigned using IMGT germline references. Reads with weak V/J assignments (E-value above 1e-6), missing CDR3, stop codons, out-of-frame junctions, or ambiguous translated residues were removed. V3J clonotypes were defined as sequences sharing an identical inferred V gene, J gene, and CDR3 amino acid sequence. To compute the percentage overlap between repertoires, the number of shared unique clonotypes was divided by the size of the smaller repertoire. RTK rarefaction, the Chao1 estimator, and Recon v2.1 estimates of unobserved clonotypes were used to assess repertoire richness. OLGA was used to compute generation probabilities for all TCRbeta clonotypes that the gDNA method yielded from a handful of donors. Held by TCRdb, this immuneACCESS table contains in-frame sequences only and omits some clones. Under half of the omission traces to an unresolved V gene where checked; the cause of the rest is unknown. V and J calls plus clone size are reproduced from that table; the DNA served to infer D and trimming. This sample lists over a million clones; about 84% were detected once. The ten most abundant clones make up roughly 0.65% of the sample.

The CDR3 starts with the cysteine, ends with the phenylalanine, and has 15 residues. Only CDR3 DNA remains: 45 bases, in frame from the first base. At the junction V is shortened by 1 base and J by 9 bases; bases outside the gene matches: 11. According to the germline V gene, CDR1 reads SGHVS and CDR2 reads FQNEAQ. Sequencing input: memory CD4+ T cells from PBMCs. The cell subset or site label here, explained by the study, means: CD45RA-negative fraction. This chain is built from TRBV7-8 and TRBJ2-5, with 7 bases in between that match TRBD1. This TCR came from a young man in good health. Some clones in this sample may be carry-over from other donors' samples. The sequenced DNA: TGTGCCAGCAGCTTAGAGGGGGCTAGCACAGGCGCCCAGTACTTC. Translated, this is CASSLEGASTGAQYF.